This TCR beta chain was sequenced in a study of T cell clonotyping in hematopoietic cell transplantation. Germline assignment: CDR1 SGHNT and CDR2 YENEEA. There are 11 residues in the CDR3. The V end was cut by 6 bases, the J end by 4 bases, with 6 bases between. This clone occurred once. The antigen is undetermined. Data came from immunoSEQ multiplex PCR; TCRdb stores just in-frame clones and leaves some out. The data hold some 40,000 clones, with about 95% observed a single time. Study-wide results and limits: Few recipient clonotypes overlapped donors; over 97% were de novo at given depth.

This receptor was taken from a woman aged 45-59 years in good health. Some clones in this sample may be carry-over from other donors' samples. Sequencing input: peripheral blood mononuclear cells. The chain combines TRBV11-3 with TRBJ1-1; D is ambiguous. CDR3 region: CASSPGTEAFF. CDR3 coding DNA: TGTGCCAGCAGTCCGGGCACTGAAGCTTTCTTT.